A selection of T cell receptor beta chains follows, all from one sample in a study of response to subunit inactivated influenza vaccine. TCRdb analysed the RT-PCR reads with MiXCR anew, one entry per CDR3 protein. The table lists 500,000 to 550,000 distinct CDR3 sequences, under 8.5% of them singletons. The sequences come from PBMCs from blood, collected around 2 years after vaccination. The receptor source for this set is a man aged 50 to 69 who received an inactivated influenza vaccine. The CDR3 runs from the conserved cysteine through the conserved F or W. The order of the fields is D gene, J gene, clone size, V gene, CDR3 DNA, CDR3 protein. A D gene is named only where the DNA matches it firmly. Clone size is not always given. Where it is, it says once, few, many or a class for expanded clones.

D gene: .; J gene: TRBJ2-3; clone size: many; V gene: TRBV5-1; CDR3 DNA: TGCGCCAGCAGATCCTCTAGCGCGTCCACAGATACGCAGTATTTT; CDR3 protein: CASRSSSASTDTQYF
D gene: .; J gene: TRBJ1-2; clone size: few; V gene: TRBV6-5; CDR3 DNA: TGTGCCAGCAGTTACGCCGGACAGAACTATGGCTACACCTTC; CDR3 protein: CASSYAGQNYGYTF
D gene: TRBD1; J gene: TRBJ2-6; clone size: .; V gene: TRBV5-1; CDR3 DNA: TGCGCCAGCAGCTTAATTCCCGGGACAGGGTCTGGGGCCAACGTCCTGACTTTC; CDR3 protein: CASSLIPGTGSGANVLTF
D gene: TRBD2; J gene: TRBJ2-5; clone size: many; V gene: TRBV20-1; CDR3 DNA: TGCAGTGCCGGGACTAGCGGGAATCAAAAGACCCAGTACTTC; CDR3 protein: CSAGTSGNQKTQYF
D gene: .; J gene: TRBJ1-1; clone size: .; V gene: TRBV30; CDR3 DNA: TGTGCCTGGACCCCCGTGGCCATAAACTTTGAAGCTTTCTTT; CDR3 protein: CAWTPVAINFEAFF
D gene: .; J gene: TRBJ2-7; clone size: .; V gene: TRBV7-9; CDR3 DNA: TGTGCCAGCAGCCGCCCCCCCACGGACTACGAGCAGTACTTC; CDR3 protein: CASSRPPTDYEQYF
D gene: TRBD1; J gene: TRBJ2-1; clone size: few; V gene: TRBV7-9; CDR3 DNA: TGTGCCAGCAGCCCCACGACAGGGTTTGGCTACAATGAGCAGTTCTTC; CDR3 protein: CASSPTTGFGYNEQFF
D gene: .; J gene: TRBJ1-1; clone size: .; V gene: TRBV20-1; CDR3 DNA: TGCAGTGCTAGGGGGTGGGGGACTGAAGCTTTCTTT; CDR3 protein: CSARGWGTEAFF
D gene: TRBD1; J gene: TRBJ2-5; clone size: many; V gene: TRBV7-2; CDR3 DNA: TGTGCCAGCAGCCCGATCGGACAGGGGGCTTATCGAGAGACCCAGTACTTC; CDR3 protein: CASSPIGQGAYRETQYF
D gene: TRBD2; J gene: TRBJ2-5; clone size: .; V gene: TRBV3-1; CDR3 DNA: TGTGCCAGCTGTCAAGGGACTAGCGGTTTCGGCCTTAAAGAGACCCAGTACTTC; CDR3 protein: CASCQGTSGFGLKETQYF
D gene: .; J gene: TRBJ2-5; clone size: .; V gene: TRBV6-5; CDR3 DNA: TGTGCCAGCAGTTATATTCTGGCGAACCAAGAGACCCAGTACTTC; CDR3 protein: CASSYILANQETQYF
D gene: TRBD2; J gene: TRBJ2-7; clone size: .; V gene: TRBV12-3/TRBV12-4; CDR3 DNA: TGTGCCAGCAGGGACAGCGGGAGCGAATACGAGCAGTACTTC; CDR3 protein: CASRDSGSEYEQYF
D gene: TRBD2; J gene: TRBJ2-7; clone size: few; V gene: TRBV10-3; CDR3 DNA: TGTGCCATCGGGGGGGGAGATCCGGGCGAGCAGTACTTC; CDR3 protein: CAIGGGDPGEQYF
D gene: .; J gene: TRBJ1-2; clone size: few; V gene: TRBV4-1; CDR3 DNA: TGCGCCAGCAGCCAAGGTGGGGGGGGCCTCCCTTTTAACTATGGCTACACCTTC; CDR3 protein: CASSQGGGGLPFNYGYTF
D gene: TRBD2; J gene: TRBJ2-3; clone size: .; V gene: TRBV28; CDR3 DNA: TGTGCCAGCAGTTTACTAGCGGGAGTAGTAGATACGCAGTATTTT; CDR3 protein: CASSLLAGVVDTQYF
D gene: TRBD1; J gene: TRBJ1-5; clone size: many; V gene: TRBV9; CDR3 DNA: TGTGCCAGCAGCGTAGGAGGGGGCAACAATCAGCCCCAGCATTTT; CDR3 protein: CASSVGGGNNQPQHF
D gene: TRBD1; J gene: TRBJ1-1; clone size: few; V gene: TRBV7-2; CDR3 DNA: TGTGCCAGCAGCCCAAGGGCAGGGGGCACTGAAGCTTTCTTT; CDR3 protein: CASSPRAGGTEAFF
D gene: TRBD1; J gene: TRBJ1-2; clone size: many; V gene: TRBV18; CDR3 DNA: TGTGCCAGCTCACGACAGGGGGACTATGGCTACACCTTC; CDR3 protein: CASSRQGDYGYTF
D gene: .; J gene: TRBJ2-6; clone size: .; V gene: TRBV6-2/TRBV6-3; CDR3 DNA: TGTGCCAGCAGATCCCACACCGGGGGTGGGGCCAACGTCCTGACTTTC; CDR3 protein: CASRSHTGGGANVLTF
D gene: TRBD2; J gene: TRBJ2-5; clone size: .; V gene: TRBV29-1; CDR3 DNA: TGCAGCGTGGGGCGGGCTAGCGGGATAGAGACCCAGTACTTC; CDR3 protein: CSVGRASGIETQYF
D gene: .; J gene: TRBJ1-2; clone size: .; V gene: TRBV5-1; CDR3 DNA: TGCGCCAGCAGCCAGGGCTCGACAAGGAACTATGGCTACACCTTC; CDR3 protein: CASSQGSTRNYGYTF
D gene: TRBD1; J gene: TRBJ1-2; clone size: .; V gene: TRBV20-1; CDR3 DNA: TGCAGTGCTAGAGGGGGACAGGGAGCTATCCGACCAAGCTATGGCTACACCTTC; CDR3 protein: CSARGGQGAIRPSYGYTF
D gene: .; J gene: TRBJ1-3; clone size: .; V gene: TRBV7-9; CDR3 DNA: TGTGCCAGCAGGTCCGGGGCAGCTGTTGAAAACACCATATATTTT; CDR3 protein: CASRSGAAVENTIYF
D gene: .; J gene: TRBJ1-2; clone size: few; V gene: TRBV12-3/TRBV12-4; CDR3 DNA: TGTGCCAGCAGTTTAGGGGGGGCAAGTGGCTACACCTTC; CDR3 protein: CASSLGGASGYTF
D gene: .; J gene: TRBJ1-1; clone size: many; V gene: TRBV11-2; CDR3 DNA: TGTGCCAGCAGCTTAAAGGTTGAAGCTTTCTTT; CDR3 protein: CASSLKVEAFF
D gene: TRBD2; J gene: TRBJ2-1; clone size: many; V gene: TRBV7-3; CDR3 DNA: TGTGCCAGCAGCCAAGGACTAGCGGCCTACAATGAGCAGTTCTTC; CDR3 protein: CASSQGLAAYNEQFF
D gene: TRBD1; J gene: TRBJ2-7; clone size: many; V gene: TRBV5-1; CDR3 DNA: TGCGCCAGCAGCAGGACAGGGGACTACGAGCAGTACTTC; CDR3 protein: CASSRTGDYEQYF
D gene: TRBD1; J gene: TRBJ2-2; clone size: .; V gene: TRBV18; CDR3 DNA: TGTGCCAGCTCGGCACAGGGGAGAATGACCGGGGAGCTGTTTTTT; CDR3 protein: CASSAQGRMTGELFF
D gene: TRBD1; J gene: TRBJ2-4; clone size: few; V gene: TRBV28; CDR3 DNA: TGTGCCAGCAGCCCCTGGACAGGGGGCGACAAAAACATTCAGTACTTC; CDR3 protein: CASSPWTGGDKNIQYF
D gene: .; J gene: TRBJ2-1; clone size: few; V gene: TRBV6-2/TRBV6-3; CDR3 DNA: TGTGCCAGCAGTCCGCCGCTTATTATCGCTTTCAATGAGCAGTTCTTC; CDR3 protein: CASSPPLIIAFNEQFF
D gene: .; J gene: TRBJ2-1; clone size: .; V gene: TRBV7-2; CDR3 DNA: TGTGCCATCGGGGGGCGGGATGCGTACAATGAGCAGTTCTTC; CDR3 protein: CAIGGRDAYNEQFF
D gene: .; J gene: TRBJ2-7; clone size: few; V gene: TRBV7-2; CDR3 DNA: TGTGCCAGCAGCTTAGTACCCACCCTCTCCTACGAGCAGTACTTC; CDR3 protein: CASSLVPTLSYEQYF
D gene: TRBD1; J gene: TRBJ1-3; clone size: .; V gene: TRBV18; CDR3 DNA: TGTGCCAGCTCATCCGGACAGGGTTTCTCTGGAAACACCATATATTTT; CDR3 protein: CASSSGQGFSGNTIYF
D gene: .; J gene: TRBJ2-6; clone size: many; V gene: TRBV5-1; CDR3 DNA: TGCGCCAGCAGCCCCCGACAGAGCTCTGGGGCCAACGTCCTGACTTTC; CDR3 protein: CASSPRQSSGANVLTF
D gene: .; J gene: TRBJ2-7; clone size: many; V gene: TRBV6-2/TRBV6-3; CDR3 DNA: TGTGCCAGCAGTTCGGGACTCCTTTCCTACGAGCAGTACTTC; CDR3 protein: CASSSGLLSYEQYF
D gene: .; J gene: TRBJ2-6; clone size: many; V gene: TRBV27; CDR3 DNA: TGTGCCAGCAGTTTATCAGGGGTCGGGGCCAACGTCCTGACTTTC; CDR3 protein: CASSLSGVGANVLTF
D gene: .; J gene: TRBJ2-1; clone size: .; V gene: TRBV12-3/TRBV12-4; CDR3 DNA: TGTGCCAGCAGTTCGCGACAGAAGAGCTCCTACAATGAGCAGTTCTTC; CDR3 protein: CASSSRQKSSYNEQFF
D gene: TRBD2; J gene: TRBJ2-7; clone size: few; V gene: TRBV3-1; CDR3 DNA: TGTGCCAGCAGCCCCAAAATAGGTGCGGGGGACTCCTACGAGCAGTACTTC; CDR3 protein: CASSPKIGAGDSYEQYF
D gene: TRBD1; J gene: TRBJ2-3; clone size: many; V gene: TRBV7-9; CDR3 DNA: TGTGCCAGCAGCTTAGACACAGGGGCACGGACAGATACGCAGTATTTT; CDR3 protein: CASSLDTGARTDTQYF
D gene: TRBD1; J gene: TRBJ2-2; clone size: many; V gene: TRBV5-1; CDR3 DNA: TGCGCCAGCAGCGTCGGACAGGGGGCATCCGGGGAGCTGTTTTTT; CDR3 protein: CASSVGQGASGELFF
D gene: TRBD1; J gene: TRBJ2-7; clone size: few; V gene: TRBV10-3; CDR3 DNA: TGTGCCATCGGGGGGACAGGGAGCTACGAGCAGTACTTC; CDR3 protein: CAIGGTGSYEQYF
D gene: .; J gene: TRBJ1-2; clone size: many; V gene: TRBV11-2; CDR3 DNA: TGTGCCAGCAGCCCCGCAGGGGACAACTATGGCTACACCTTC; CDR3 protein: CASSPAGDNYGYTF
D gene: TRBD1; J gene: TRBJ2-7; clone size: .; V gene: TRBV7-2; CDR3 DNA: TGTGCCAGCAGCTGGACAGGGGGTGCCAATAACGAGCAGTACTTC; CDR3 protein: CASSWTGGANNEQYF
D gene: .; J gene: TRBJ2-2; clone size: few; V gene: TRBV12-3/TRBV12-4; CDR3 DNA: TGTGCCAGCAGTCTACCGGTCAGCCCCGGGGAGCTGTTTTTT; CDR3 protein: CASSLPVSPGELFF
D gene: TRBD1; J gene: TRBJ1-1; clone size: .; V gene: TRBV20-1; CDR3 DNA: TGCAGTGCAGACTTTTTTTGGGACAGTTTAACTGAAGCTTTCTTT; CDR3 protein: CSADFFWDSLTEAFF
D gene: TRBD2; J gene: TRBJ2-7; clone size: .; V gene: TRBV20-1; CDR3 DNA: TGCAGTGCCACATCGGGGGAGGGCCTCCACGAGCAGTACTTC; CDR3 protein: CSATSGEGLHEQYF
D gene: TRBD1; J gene: TRBJ1-2; clone size: few; V gene: TRBV27; CDR3 DNA: TGTGCCAGCAGTCCCAACAACAGGGGGCTCTATGGCTACACCTTC; CDR3 protein: CASSPNNRGLYGYTF
D gene: TRBD2; J gene: TRBJ2-7; clone size: few; V gene: TRBV29-1; CDR3 DNA: TGCAGCGTGACGGGGACTAGCCCCTACGAGCAGTACTTC; CDR3 protein: CSVTGTSPYEQYF
D gene: .; J gene: TRBJ2-7; clone size: .; V gene: TRBV2; CDR3 DNA: TGTGCCAGCAGTGAACAGGGCCTTGGGGAGCAGTACTTC; CDR3 protein: CASSEQGLGEQYF
D gene: .; J gene: TRBJ2-3; clone size: many; V gene: TRBV20-1; CDR3 DNA: TGCAGTGCCACCGCCAAGGGCACAGATACGCAGTATTTT; CDR3 protein: CSATAKGTDTQYF
D gene: .; J gene: TRBJ2-1; clone size: .; V gene: TRBV2; CDR3 DNA: TGTGCCAGCAGGGCGGGGCTAGCTCTGACCTACAATGAGCAGTTCTTC; CDR3 protein: CASRAGLALTYNEQFF